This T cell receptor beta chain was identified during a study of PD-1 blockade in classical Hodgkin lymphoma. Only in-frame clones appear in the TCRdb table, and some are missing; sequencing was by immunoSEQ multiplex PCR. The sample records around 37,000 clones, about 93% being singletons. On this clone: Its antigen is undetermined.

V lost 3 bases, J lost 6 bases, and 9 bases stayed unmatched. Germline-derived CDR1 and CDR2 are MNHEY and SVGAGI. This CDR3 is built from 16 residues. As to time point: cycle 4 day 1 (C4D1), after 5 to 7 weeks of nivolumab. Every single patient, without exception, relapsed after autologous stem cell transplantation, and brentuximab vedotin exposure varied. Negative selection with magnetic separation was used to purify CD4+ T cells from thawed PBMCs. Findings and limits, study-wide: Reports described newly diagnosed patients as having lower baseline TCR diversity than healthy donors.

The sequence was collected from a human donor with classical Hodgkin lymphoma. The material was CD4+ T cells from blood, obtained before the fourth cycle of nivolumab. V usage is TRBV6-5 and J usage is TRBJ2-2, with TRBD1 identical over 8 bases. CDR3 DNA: TGTGCCAGCAGTTATTGGGCAGGGGGCGCGGCCGGGGAGCTGTTTTTT. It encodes CASSYWAGGAAGELFF.